The 7 T cell receptor beta chains given below trace back to one sample, sequenced in a study of CD4 T cells in relation to SARS-CoV-2 and coronaviruses. The data were produced by immunoSEQ multiplex PCR, yet TCRdb's version contains in-frame clones alone and is incomplete. The data contain tens of thousands of clones, roughly 94% of them singletons. Specimen: naive CD4+ T cells from PBMCs. Regarding subset: naive CD4+ T cells isolated by negative enrichment. Receptors originate from an adult with COVID-19.

V is TRBV27 and J is TRBJ2-4; D might be TRBD2 (6 bases). The CDR3 loop spans 17 amino acids. The germline CDR1 and CDR2 sequences are MNHEY and SMNVEV (reference sequence). Trimming removed 2 bases at V and 3 bases at J, with 17 bases between. The CDR3: CASSLTAGIWGKNIQYF. The CDR3, as DNA: TGTGCCAGCAGTTTAACGGCGGGGATATGGGGCAAAAACATTCAGTACTTC.

The V and J genes are TRBV28 and TRBJ1-4; tentative D call: TRBD1 (6 bases). Trimming removed 6 bases at V and 2 bases at J, with 13 bases between. Germline CDR1 MDHEN, CDR2 SYDVKM. This CDR3 is built from 15 residues. In nucleotides, the CDR3 is TGTGCCAGCAGATTTACCGGGGGCACTAATGAAAAACTGTTTTTT. Its protein is CASRFTGGTNEKLFF.

This chain links TRBV30 with TRBJ1-1; possible D gene TRBD1, 5 bases. CDR3 size: 15 residues. Trimming left V 0 bases short and J 0 bases short, with 11 bases between. Germline values: CDR1 GTSNPN, CDR2 SVGIG (reference sequence). The CDR3 loop is CAWSVRGRMNTEAFF. The CDR3 nucleotides read TGTGCCTGGAGTGTTAGGGGCAGGATGAACACTGAAGCTTTCTTT.

V gene TRBV2 combines with J gene TRBJ2-7, with 11 bases fitting TRBD2. Germline-derived CDR1 and CDR2 are SNHLY and FYNNEI. The CDR3 has 14 amino acids. Unmatched junction bases numbered 6, after V lost 9 bases and J lost 2 bases. The CDR3: CARGGSGRAYEQYF. The CDR3 coding sequence is TGTGCCAGAGGGGGTAGCGGGAGGGCCTACGAGCAGTACTTC. Full variable domain (missing parts from reference TRBV2 and TRBJ2-7): EPEVTQTPSHQVTQMGQEVILRCVPISNHLYFYWYRQILGQKVEFLVSFYNNEISEKSEIFDDQFSVERPDGSNFTLKIRSTKLEDSAMYFCARGGSGRAYEQYFGPGTRLTVT.

The chain employs TRBV27 and TRBJ2-6, with unresolved D. The germline gives CDR1 MNHEY, CDR2 SMNVEV (reference sequence). This CDR3 has 14 residues. Trimming shortened V by 5 bases and J by 0 bases, and 5 bases separated the two germline ends. CDR3 loop: CASSPRSGANVLTF. The DNA of the CDR3 is TGTGCCAGCAGTCCCCGCTCTGGGGCCAACGTCCTGACTTTC.

V gene TRBV27 combines with J gene TRBJ2-3; 8 nucleotides agree with TRBD2. The J segment lost 0 bases and the V segment lost 4 bases, leaving 3 bases of the junction unmatched. The CDR3 totals 15 residues. CDR1 is MNHEY, CDR2 SMNVEV, per germline (reference sequence). Here the CDR3 DNA reads TGTGCCAGCAGTTCAATAGCGGGGAGCACAGATACGCAGTATTTT. Translation gives CASSSIAGSTDTQYF.

This chain uses TRBV28 with TRBJ1-3; D gene unclear. V was cut by 2 bases and J by 0 bases, with 8 bases left in between. There are 15 residues in the CDR3. CDR1 is MDHEN, CDR2 SYDVKM, per germline. In nucleotides, the CDR3 is TGTGCCAGCAGTTTAACCCAGAACTCTGGAAACACCATATATTTT. Residues: CASSLTQNSGNTIYF.